The T cell receptor (beta chain) described here comes from a study of patients and donors after allogeneic stem cell transplantation. This clonotype came up a few times. J lost 8 bases, V lost 3 bases, and 2 bases had no gene match. CDR3 length equals 12 residues. Looked up from germline, CDR1 is SGHVS and CDR2 is FNYEAQ. Using its own MiXCR run on the RT-PCR reads, TCRdb lists one record per CDR3 protein. The table shows 150,000 to 250,000 distinct CDR3 sequences, with around two fifths occurring only once. This clonotype originated in a human donor who was either an allogeneic HSCT recipient or a stem cell or donor lymphocyte infusion donor (not recorded which). It is not recorded whose cells these are; they may come from a transplant donor. Sequencing input: blood, either unsorted or a sorted T cell fraction (not recorded which). J is TRBJ1-1 and V is TRBV7-6; the match to TRBD1 covers 8 bases. The CDR3 sequence: CASSFTGGEAFF. The CDR3 DNA reads as TGTGCCAGCAGCTTTACAGGGGGGGAAGCTTTCTTT.